This T cell receptor (beta chain) was identified during a study of blood T cell repertoires in COVID-19. The V end was cut by 2 bases, the J end by 0 bases, with 7 bases between. CDR1 and CDR2 from the germline V gene are MNHEY and SVGAGI. The CDR3 totals 14 residues. Clones were read by immunoSEQ multiplex PCR, and TCRdb kept only the in-frame ones, dropping some. This repertoire shows about 520,000 clones, 75% to 90% found once; its top ten account for approximately 2.9%. The TCR comes from a human donor in a cohort sampled during active COVID-19. The sample consisted of peripheral blood. The chain employs TRBV6-5 and TRBJ1-1; D not certain. CDR3 DNA: TGTGCCAGCAGTTACGCTGCGATGAACACTGAAGCTTTCTTT. Translation gives CASSYAAMNTEAFF.